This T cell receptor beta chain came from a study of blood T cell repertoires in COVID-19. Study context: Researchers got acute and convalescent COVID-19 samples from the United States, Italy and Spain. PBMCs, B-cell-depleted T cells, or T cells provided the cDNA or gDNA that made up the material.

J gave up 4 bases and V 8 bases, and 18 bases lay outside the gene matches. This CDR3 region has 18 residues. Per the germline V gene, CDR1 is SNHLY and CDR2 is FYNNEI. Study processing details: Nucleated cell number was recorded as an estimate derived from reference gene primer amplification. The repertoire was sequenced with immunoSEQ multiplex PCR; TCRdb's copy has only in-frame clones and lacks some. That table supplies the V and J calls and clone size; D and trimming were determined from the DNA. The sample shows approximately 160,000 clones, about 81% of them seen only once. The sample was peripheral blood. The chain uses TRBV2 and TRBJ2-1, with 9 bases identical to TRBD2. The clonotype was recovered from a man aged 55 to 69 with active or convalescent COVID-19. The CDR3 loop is CASPGRSGGPDVYNEQFF. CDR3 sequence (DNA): TGTGCCAGCCCAGGTCGAAGCGGGGGGCCCGACGTATACAATGAGCAGTTCTTC.